Following are 5 T cell receptor beta chains from one sample sequenced in a study of post-analysis software for immune sequencing data. Study-wide points: Controls had lower frequencies than patients of about 5 TRBV segments, which included TRBV5-6, TRBV5-1 and TRBV20-1.

Their antigen targets remain unknown. TCR beta cDNA libraries had unique molecular identifiers. TCRdb ran MiXCR on the PCR reads and lists one entry per CDR3 protein. Here the sample spans about 800,000 distinct CDR3 sequences, roughly 30% being singletons. The specimen sequenced was blood. All receptors come from a girl aged 10 to 17 with multiple sclerosis.

This clonotype was seen only a few times. The chain is built from TRBV6-1 and TRBJ2-7; D is perhaps TRBD1 (5 bases). V gave up 5 bases and J gave up 7 bases, with 18 bases separating them. The CDR3 length is 14 residues. Germline values: CDR1 MNHNS, CDR2 SASEGT. The CDR3 DNA follows: TGTGCCAGCAGTTCTTCCCCCCAGGGTCTTGAGCAGTACTTC. Translation: CASSSSPQGLEQYF.

The chain has TRBV6-5 and TRBJ2-3, with TRBD2 matching over 14 bases. This CDR3 has 18 residues. V shed 4 bases and J 0 bases; nucleotides not matched to a gene: 6. Germline CDR1 MNHEY, CDR2 SVGAGI. This CDR3 is CASSWGTSGGTSTDTQYF. DNA for the CDR3: TGTGCCAGCAGTTGGGGGACTAGCGGGGGAACCAGCACAGATACGCAGTATTTT.

The rearrangement joins TRBV28 to TRBJ2-1; D remains ambiguous. Germline values: CDR1 MDHEN, CDR2 SYDVKM. The CDR3 has 13 amino acids. V lost 1 base and J 9 bases, leaving 10 bases between the germline ends. The CDR3 loop is CASSLLGPGEQFF. The CDR3 DNA is TGTGCCAGCAGTTTATTAGGACCCGGTGAGCAGTTCTTC.

This clonotype turned up a few times. V and J are TRBV28 and TRBJ2-5; TRBD1 matches 7 bases. Germline V gene data show CDR1 as MDHEN and CDR2 as SYDVKM. This CDR3 region has 15 residues. The V segment lost 2 bases and the J segment 5 bases; nucleotides outside the gene matches: 8. The CDR3 DNA follows: TGTGCCAGCAGTTTAGAAGGGGGCTACCGGGAGACCCAGTACTTC. Encoded protein: CASSLEGGYRETQYF.

The rearrangement joins TRBV14 to TRBJ1-1; D not certain. The CDR3 totals 16 residues. Per the germline V gene, CDR1 is SGHDN and CDR2 is FVKESK. V was trimmed by 1 base and J by 1 base, leaving 13 bases between them. For the CDR3, the DNA is TGTGCCAGCAGCCAAGTTGTTGCAAATCCGAACACTGAAGCTTTCTTT. Translation gives CASSQVVANPNTEAFF.